The 22 T cell receptor beta chains presented below share a single source sample, sequenced in a study of CD8 T cell repertoires and HIV-1 epitope variants. This table comes from immunoSEQ multiplex PCR, and its TCRdb copy is limited to in-frame clones, with some not included. The sample carries some 5,600 clones, over 65% recorded once. These receptors have no known antigen. The specimen was cultured CD8+ T cells derived from PBMCs. These receptors were taken from a male donor with HIV.

The chain is built from TRBV5-6 and TRBJ2-7; a possible D gene is TRBD1 (6 bases). The CDR3 length is 13 residues. Germline lookup yields CDR1 SGHDT and CDR2 YYEEEE. Between the trimmed V and J ends, which lost 2 bases and 4 bases, there was a span of 10 bases. In DNA form, the CDR3 reads TGTGCCAGCAGCTTCAGGGGTCTGTACGAGCAGTACTTC. It is translated as CASSFRGLYEQYF.

V usage is TRBV28 and J usage is TRBJ2-2; D remains ambiguous. Germline loops: CDR1 MDHEN, CDR2 SYDVKM. The CDR3 is made up of 16 amino acids. The V gene lost 6 bases and the J gene lost 0 bases, with 14 bases spanning the gap. The CDR3 DNA follows: TGTGCCAGCAGCTGGGTCCAGCTGACGAACACCGGGGAGCTGTTTTTT. It specifies CASSWVQLTNTGELFF.

This clone showed up just a few times. V usage is TRBV4-2 and J usage is TRBJ2-7; D uncertain. CDR1 and CDR2 from the germline V gene are LGHNA and YNFKEQ. This CDR3 region has 12 residues. Trimming pared 4 bases from V and 6 bases from J, leaving 10 bases between. The CDR3 region has the DNA TGTGCCAGCAGCCGGCAATCAGGCGAGCAGTACTTC. Its translation is CASSRQSGEQYF.

This chain uses TRBV7-9 with TRBJ2-5; D remains ambiguous. Germline values: CDR1 SEHNR, CDR2 FQNEAQ (reference sequence). The CDR3 consists of 13 residues. Trimming took off 5 bases at V and 5 bases at J, with 12 bases between the two ends. The CDR3 reads CASSPELMETQYF. CDR3 nucleotide sequence: TGTGCCAGCAGCCCCGAGTTGATGGAGACCCAGTACTTC.

CDR3 loop: CASSIYPTRNTEAFF. The CDR3 coding sequence is TGTGCCAGTAGTATCTATCCCACGCGGAACACTGAAGCTTTCTTT. V is TRBV19 and J is TRBJ1-1; no firm D call. V lost 3 bases and J 1 base, leaving 12 bases between the germline ends. This CDR3 spans 15 amino acids. Germline-derived CDR1 and CDR2 are LNHDA and SQIVND (reference sequence).

The chain recombines TRBV4-3 with TRBJ1-2; D uncertain. Trimming stripped 0 bases from V and 0 bases from J, with 8 bases between. The CDR3 length is 15 residues. CDR1 and CDR2 from the germline V gene are LGHNA and YSLEER. In DNA, the CDR3 is TGCGCCAGCAGCCAAGAGCTCGGATCTAACTATGGCTACACCTTC. Translation gives CASSQELGSNYGYTF.

The rearrangement joins TRBV11-2 to TRBJ2-5; D perhaps matches TRBD1 (5 bases). Trimming stripped 1 base from V and 5 bases from J, with 11 bases between. The length of the CDR3 is 14 residues. CDR1 is SGHAT and CDR2 is FQNNGV in the germline V gene. CDR3 residues: CASSLAGYGETQYF. DNA for the CDR3: TGTGCCAGCAGCTTAGCAGGGTACGGGGAGACCCAGTACTTC.

The chain has TRBV5-5 and TRBJ2-1, with 8 bases identical to TRBD2. CDR1 is SGHKS, CDR2 YYEKEE, per germline (reference sequence). The CDR3 runs 14 residues. V trimming: 4 bases; J trimming: 6 bases; junction bases outside the gene matches: 6. The CDR3 loop is CASSPWTSPNEQFF. CDR3 sequence (DNA): TGTGCCAGCAGCCCCTGGACTAGCCCCAATGAGCAGTTCTTC.

The chain links TRBV13 to TRBJ2-3; 14 bases line up with TRBD2. The V gene end was trimmed by 4 bases and the J gene end by 6 bases; junction bases not matched to a gene: 3. This CDR3 contains 15 residues. The germline V gene encodes CDR1 PRHDT and CDR2 FYEKMQ (reference sequence). The CDR3 DNA sequence: TGTGCCAGCAGCTCCCGGACTAGCGGGAGGGATACGCAGTATTTT. Translated, it gives CASSSRTSGRDTQYF.

The V call is TRBV27, the J call TRBJ2-1; D gene ambiguous. V lost 0 bases and J 4 bases, leaving 4 bases between the germline ends. CDR1 is MNHEY, CDR2 SMNVEV, per germline (reference sequence). The CDR3 has 13 residues. The CDR3 coding sequence is TGTGCCAGCAGTTTATCCGCGTACAATGAGCAGTTCTTC. This codes for CASSLSAYNEQFF.

Of note for this clone: At one end the junction does not follow the germline gene, possibly because of a read error. The V gene is TRBV5-4, the J gene TRBJ1-2; 7 bases fit TRBD1. Looked up from germline, CDR1 is SGHNT and CDR2 is YYREEE (reference sequence). The CDR3 loop spans 12 amino acids. The CDR3 bases are TGTGCCAGCAGCTTGAACCGGGACAGCCCAAACTTC. This translates into CASSLNRDSPNF. The entire variable domain, with the rest obtained from reference TRBV5-4 and TRBJ1-2, is as follows: ETGVTQSPTHLIKTRGQQVTLRCSSQSGHNTVSWYQQALGQGPQFIFQYYREEENGRGNFPPRFSGLQFPNYSSELNVNALELDDSALYLCASSLNRDSPNFGSGTRLTVV.

This rearrangement joins TRBV27 to TRBJ1-1, with TRBD1 matching over 7 bases. The CDR3 is 13 residues long. Unmatched junction bases numbered 5, after V lost 5 bases and J lost 5 bases. CDR1 and CDR2 from the germline V gene are MNHEY and SMNVEV (reference sequence). CDR3 sequence (DNA): TGTGCCAGCAGTCTCTACAGGGGAACTGAAGCTTTCTTT. This translates into CASSLYRGTEAFF.

This clone was observed a few times. The chain couples TRBV6-5 to TRBJ2-7; 8 nucleotides match TRBD1. Germline-derived CDR1 and CDR2 are MNHEY and SVGAGI. The CDR3 spans 13 residues. V shed 7 bases, J shed 6 bases, and the junction held 8 bases outside the gene matches. CDR3 DNA: TGTGCCAGCACCAGGACAGGGACCGGCGAGCAGTACTTC. It codes for CASTRTGTGEQYF.

CDR3 protein: CASSPSGGGTDTQYF. The CDR3 bases are TGTGCCAGCAGTCCCTCCGGCGGGGGGACAGATACGCAGTATTTT. The chain uses TRBV27 and TRBJ2-3; 8 positions match TRBD2. J gave up 3 bases and V 5 bases, and 7 bases lay outside the gene matches. Germline V lookup: CDR1 MNHEY, CDR2 SMNVEV (reference sequence). The CDR3 runs 15 residues.

The chain combines TRBV4-3 with TRBJ2-7, with a weak D call TRBD1 (7 bases). Germline CDR1 and CDR2: LGHNA and YSLEER. The V gene lost 0 bases and the J gene lost 1 base, with 13 bases spanning the gap. The CDR3 length is 16 residues. CDR3 in amino acids: CASSQDWAGGSYEQYF. CDR3 DNA: TGCGCCAGCAGCCAAGATTGGGCAGGGGGGTCCTACGAGCAGTACTTC.

The table lists this clone with a count of one. The gene calls are TRBV7-2 and TRBJ1-1; D unclear. Germline CDR1 reads SGHTA; CDR2 reads FQGNSA. Trimming removed 0 bases from V and 4 bases from J, with 6 bases in between. CDR3 length: 13 amino acids. The CDR3 spells CASSLAWATEAFF. CDR3 coding DNA: TGTGCCAGCAGCTTAGCTTGGGCCACTGAAGCTTTCTTT.

The genes are TRBV27 and TRBJ1-1, with D unresolved. Germline V gene sequence: CDR1 MNHEY, CDR2 SMNVEV (reference sequence). The CDR3 has 15 amino acids. Trimming pared 5 bases from V and 3 bases from J, leaving 16 bases between. In nucleotides, the CDR3 is TGTGCCAGCAGTACGGGCCCACCACGGGACACTGAAGCTTTCTTT. It is translated as CASSTGPPRDTEAFF.

The rearrangement joins TRBV9 to TRBJ1-2; unclear D gene. Germline assignment: CDR1 SGDLS and CDR2 YYNGEE. The V end lost 0 bases, the J end lost 3 bases, and 15 bases lay between the germline ends. The CDR3 covers 16 residues. The CDR3 region is CASSVGWASVDYGYTF. CDR3 DNA sequence: TGTGCCAGCAGCGTAGGGTGGGCCTCAGTTGACTATGGCTACACCTTC.

The J gene is TRBJ2-7, the V gene TRBV14; D is unclear. The CDR3 extends over 14 amino acids. Trimming took off 1 base at V and 3 bases at J, with 10 bases between the two ends. Germline CDR1 SGHDN, CDR2 FVKESK. The CDR3 DNA sequence: TGTGCCAGCAGCCAAGTAGAGGAGATCTACGAGCAGTACTTC. It translates to CASSQVEEIYEQYF.

The chain recombines TRBV7-2 with TRBJ2-7, with D unresolved. Germline values: CDR1 SGHTA, CDR2 FQGNSA. The CDR3 has 15 amino acids. V lost 1 base, J lost 5 bases, and 15 bases lay in between. CDR3 in DNA: TGTGCCAGCAGCTTAGTGCCCGAAGCCCCTCACGAGCAGTACTTC. Translated, it gives CASSLVPEAPHEQYF. The entire variable domain, with the rest obtained from reference TRBV7-2 and TRBJ2-7, is as follows: GAGVSQSPSNKVTEKGKDVELRCDPISGHTALYWYRQSLGQGLEFLIYFQGNSAPDKSGLPSDRFSAERTGGSVSTLTIQRTQQEDSAVYLCASSLVPEAPHEQYFGPGTRLTVT.

The chain employs TRBV6-1 and TRBJ2-2, with 9 bases fitting TRBD2. The CDR3 totals 14 residues. The germline V gene encodes CDR1 MNHNS and CDR2 SASEGT. Trimming took 10 bases from V and 1 from J; bases not matched to a gene: 4. The CDR3 DNA reads TGTGCCACCTCTAGCGGGGTGAACACCGGGGAGCTGTTTTTT. This gives the protein CATSSGVNTGELFF.

This sequence joins TRBV5-1 and TRBJ1-2; D might be TRBD1 (5 bases). The ends were cut back, 0 bases at V and 3 bases at J, with 9 bases in the middle. The CDR3 is made up of 14 amino acids. Looked up from germline, CDR1 is SGHRS and CDR2 is YFSETQ. CDR3 nucleotides: TGCGCCAGCAGCTTGGACCTGGGGGACTATGGCTACACCTTC. It is translated as CASSLDLGDYGYTF.